The 5 T cell receptor beta chains given below trace back to one sample, sequenced in a study of metastatic and nonmetastatic thyroid tumors. None of the patients had undergone any treatment ahead of thyroid surgery. Via MiXCR, TCRdb re-called the PCR reads. The data hold tens of thousands of clones, with around 18% observed a single time. The source material was adjacent normal tissue. The receptors originated from a male donor with papillary thyroid cancer or a benign thyroid nodule (not recorded which). Some clones in this sample may be carry-over from other donors' samples.

Judged by abundance, this clone is medium-sized. The J gene is TRBJ1-2, the V gene TRBV28; 10 positions agree with TRBD1. The V and J ends lost 8 bases and 4 bases, in that order; junction bases with no gene match: 7. The CDR3 is 14 residues long. The germline gives CDR1 MDHEN, CDR2 SYDVKM. CDR3 residues: CASHGTGDSYGYTF. The CDR3 DNA is TGTGCCAGCCATGGGACAGGGGATAGCTATGGCTACACCTTC.

This clone was counted many times. The chain is built from TRBV6-1 and TRBJ2-5; D is unclear. Germline V CDR1 and CDR2: MNHNS, SASEGT. The V end lost 7 bases, the J end lost 0 bases, and 9 bases lay between the germline ends. The CDR3 has 13 residues. This CDR3 is CASNAKYQETQYF. CDR3 bases: TGTGCCAGCAATGCTAAGTACCAAGAGACCCAGTACTTC.

The sample holds many counts of this clone. This rearrangement joins TRBV11-2 to TRBJ1-1; no reliable D call. The germline gives CDR1 SGHAT, CDR2 FQNNGV. CDR3 size: 15 residues. Trimming left V 6 bases short and J 0 bases short, with 14 bases between. Here the CDR3 DNA reads TGTGCCAGCAGGTGGACGGGAACGATGAACACTGAAGCTTTCTTT. This sequence encodes CASRWTGTMNTEAFF.

This clone occurred many times. The chain joins TRBV19 to TRBJ2-2, with D unclear. Trimming removed 4 bases from V and 3 bases from J, with 3 bases in between. The CDR3 has 12 amino acids. CDR1 LNHDA and CDR2 SQIVND come from the germline V gene (reference sequence). The CDR3 loop is CASSRDTGELFF. The CDR3, as DNA: TGTGCCAGTAGTAGGGACACCGGGGAGCTGTTTTTT.

This clone was detected ten times or more. This chain connects TRBV9 to TRBJ2-7; D uncertain. The CDR3 spans 13 residues. The germline V and J ends were trimmed by 0 bases and 3 bases, with 7 bases remaining between them. The germline V gene encodes CDR1 SGDLS and CDR2 YYNGEE. The CDR3 sequence is CASSVVPDYEQYF. The CDR3 DNA reads as TGTGCCAGCAGCGTAGTCCCGGACTACGAGCAGTACTTC. Full variable domain (missing parts from reference TRBV9 and TRBJ2-7): DSGVTQTPKHLITATGQRVTLRCSPRSGDLSVYWYQQSLDQGLQFLIQYYNGEERAKGNILERFSAQQFPDLHSELNLSSLELGDSALYFCASSVVPDYEQYFGPGTRLTVT.